A single sample gave rise to the 25 T cell receptor beta chains below, sequenced in a study of T-cell reconstitution after alpha-beta-depleted transplantation in children. Unique molecular identifiers were incorporated into the prepared TCRbeta library. TCRdb fed the PCR reads into MiXCR, producing one record per CDR3 protein. Of 450,000 to 500,000 distinct CDR3 sequences detected, around an eighth appear once; the ten largest clones hold more than 5.5%. The specimen was PBMCs from the stem cell graft donor, collected from the stem cell graft. Receptor source: a human donor who donated a stem cell graft to a child with combined immunodeficiency.

This chain uses TRBV6-1 with TRBJ2-7; TRBD1 matches 7 bases. V shed 6 bases, J shed 6 bases, and the junction held 11 bases outside the gene matches. The CDR3 is 14 residues long. Germline V gives CDR1 MNHNS, CDR2 SASEGT. The CDR3 nucleotides read TGTGCCAGCAGCCAGACAGGGACCGTTTTCGAGCAGTACTTC. It encodes CASSQTGTVFEQYF.

The chain carries TRBV20-1 and TRBJ2-3, with no clear D. This CDR3 has 14 residues. Germline V gives CDR1 DFQATT, CDR2 SNEGSKA (reference sequence). Trimming took 4 bases from V and 2 from J, leaving 13 bases between them. This CDR3 reads CSAIGTVSTDTQYF. The CDR3 DNA reads as TGCAGTGCTATCGGTACCGTCTCCACAGATACGCAGTATTTT.

The chain links TRBV7-2 to TRBJ1-1, with D perhaps matching TRBD1 (5 bases). The CDR3 runs to 13 residues. Trimming shortened V by 3 bases and J by 6 bases, and 11 bases separated the two germline ends. Per germline, CDR1 SGHTA and CDR2 FQGNSA. The CDR3 DNA is TGTGCCAGCAGCTTGGAGGGGTTCGCTGAAGCTTTCTTT. This gives the protein CASSLEGFAEAFF.

J is TRBJ2-7 and V is TRBV7-9; D is possibly TRBD2 (5 bases). Per the germline V gene, CDR1 is SEHNR and CDR2 is FQNEAQ (reference sequence). This CDR3 contains 12 residues. V was trimmed by 6 bases and J by 2 bases, leaving 8 bases between them. CDR3 nucleotide sequence: TGTGCCAGCAGTGTCGGGGCCTACGAGCAGTACTTC. It encodes CASSVGAYEQYF.

The rearrangement uses TRBV2 and TRBJ2-2; D might be TRBD2 (6 bases). With 5 bases removed from V and 0 bases from J, the gap between germline ends came to 31 bases. Per germline, CDR1 SNHLY and CDR2 FYNNEI. This CDR3 is built from 22 residues. The CDR3 sequence: CASSKRRGGFPASHSNTGELFF. CDR3 bases: TGTGCCAGCAGTAAACGGAGGGGAGGCTTTCCAGCCTCCCACTCGAACACCGGGGAGCTGTTTTTT.

J is TRBJ1-1 and V is TRBV4-1; D is unresolved. Trimming removed 1 base at V and 0 bases at J, with 9 bases between. Germline loops: CDR1 MGHRA, CDR2 YSYEKL. The CDR3 runs 15 residues. The CDR3 here is CASSQGKGMNTEAFF. The DNA for the CDR3 is TGCGCCAGCAGCCAAGGAAAGGGCATGAACACTGAAGCTTTCTTT.

The rearrangement uses TRBV6-5 and TRBJ2-3; 10 bases map to TRBD2. The CDR3 covers 17 residues. J lost 2 bases, V lost 2 bases, and 7 bases had no gene match. Per the germline V gene, CDR1 is MNHEY and CDR2 is SVGAGI. This CDR3 is CASSYPRLAGDTDTQYF. In DNA form, the CDR3 reads TGTGCCAGCAGTTACCCCCGGCTAGCGGGGGACACAGATACGCAGTATTTT.

This clonotype was detected many times. This rearrangement joins TRBV15 to TRBJ2-3; 9 nucleotides align to TRBD2. The trim removed 0 bases at V and 6 bases at J, leaving 7 bases unmatched. Per the germline V gene, CDR1 is LNHNV and CDR2 is YYDKDF (reference sequence). CDR3 size: 16 residues. In DNA, the CDR3 is TGTGCCACCAGCAGAGACCTCCAGCGGGGGGCCGATACGCAGTATTTT. Its protein is CATSRDLQRGADTQYF.

This clonotype occurred a few times. CDR3 protein: CASSVGLAHEQFF. CDR3 DNA: TGCGCCAGCAGTGTGGGACTAGCACATGAGCAGTTCTTC. The chain recombines TRBV5-1 with TRBJ2-1; 9 nucleotides align to TRBD2. Germline CDR1 is SGHRS and CDR2 is YFSETQ. The trim removed 5 bases at V and 8 bases at J, leaving 5 bases unmatched. The CDR3 consists of 13 residues.

The table lists this clonotype with a few counts. The rearrangement uses TRBV12-3 or TRBV12-4 and TRBJ1-6; the match to TRBD1 covers 10 bases. With 3 bases clipped from V and 14 bases from J, the junction kept 10 bases outside the gene matches. CDR3 size: 15 residues. CDR3 nucleotide sequence: TGTGCCAGCAGTTTGGGACAGGGGTATGGAGAATCCCTCCACTTT. Its protein product is CASSLGQGYGESLHF.

The J gene is TRBJ2-5, the V gene TRBV25-1, with 8 bases aligning to TRBD1. The germline V gene encodes CDR1 MGHDK and CDR2 SYGVNS. V dropped 4 bases and J dropped 5; count of bases not matched to a gene: 9. The CDR3 has 15 amino acids. The CDR3 protein is CASSVEQGARETQYF. In nucleotides, the CDR3 is TGTGCCAGCAGTGTCGAGCAGGGGGCACGGGAGACCCAGTACTTC.

This clonotype was detected ten times or more. V usage is TRBV7-2 and J usage is TRBJ2-3; a possible D gene is TRBD2 (6 bases). The germline V gene has CDR1 SGHTA and CDR2 FQGNSA. Trimming left V 1 base short and J 2 bases short, with 10 bases between. CDR3 length: 15 residues. CDR3 amino acids: CASSLGGRDTDTQYF. CDR3 nucleotide sequence: TGTGCCAGCAGCTTAGGAGGGCGGGACACAGATACGCAGTATTTT. The entire variable domain, with the rest obtained from reference TRBV7-2 and TRBJ2-3, is as follows: GAGVSQSPSNKVTEKGKDVELRCDPISGHTALYWYRQSLGQGLEFLIYFQGNSAPDKSGLPSDRFSAERTGGSVSTLTIQRTQQEDSAVYLCASSLGGRDTDTQYFGPGTRLTVL.

The chain uses TRBV20-1 and TRBJ1-5; 9 bases fit TRBD1. CDR1 and CDR2 (germline): DFQATT, SNEGSKA (reference sequence). This CDR3 has 15 residues. The V segment lost 2 bases and the J segment 4 bases; nucleotides outside the gene matches: 6. DNA of the CDR3: TGCAGTGCTAGAATAACCGGGACAGGGAATCAGCCCCAGCATTTT. Translated, it gives CSARITGTGNQPQHF.

This clonotype was counted many times. V and J are TRBV29-1 and TRBJ1-1; D is ambiguous. The CDR3 contains 14 residues. V lost 3 bases, J lost 1 base, and 12 bases lay in between. CDR1 SQVTM and CDR2 ANQGSEA come from the germline V gene. The CDR3 region has the DNA TGCAGCGTTGAGGCCCGGCTGTCGAACACTGAAGCTTTCTTT. Its protein is CSVEARLSNTEAFF.

This clonotype was seen at least ten times. V gene TRBV12-3 or TRBV12-4 combines with J gene TRBJ2-3; D remains ambiguous. The CDR3 loop spans 15 amino acids. Trimming took off 8 bases at V and 2 bases at J, with 17 bases between the two ends. The CDR3 DNA follows: TGTGCCAGCGGTACCTTCCAGGACCACACAGATACGCAGTATTTT. Protein sequence: CASGTFQDHTDTQYF.

The V call is TRBV4-3, the J call TRBJ2-1, with D possibly TRBD1 on 5 matching bases. V lost 0 bases and J lost 5, with 14 bases in between. Looked up from germline, CDR1 is LGHNA and CDR2 is YSLEER. The CDR3 extends over 16 amino acids. The CDR3 loop reads CASSQEGRVIDNEQFF. CDR3 in DNA: TGCGCCAGCAGCCAAGAGGGCAGGGTTATAGACAATGAGCAGTTCTTC.

In this sample, this clonotype turned up once. This rearrangement joins TRBV7-2 to TRBJ2-7; no clear D gene. Trimming removed 5 bases from V and 4 bases from J, with 12 bases in between. The CDR3 is 13 amino acids. The germline V gene encodes CDR1 SGHTA and CDR2 FQGNSA. CDR3 in amino acids: CASSPDRLYEQYF. CDR3 in DNA: TGTGCCAGCAGCCCCGATCGCCTGTACGAGCAGTACTTC. Together with reference TRBV7-2 and TRBJ2-7, the CDR3 gives the full variable domain: GAGVSQSPSNKVTEKGKDVELRCDPISGHTALYWYRQSLGQGLEFLIYFQGNSAPDKSGLPSDRFSAERTGGSVSTLTIQRTQQEDSAVYLCASSPDRLYEQYFGPGTRLTVT.

This clonotype occurred a few times. The V call is TRBV7-2, the J call TRBJ2-1; D possibly corresponds to TRBD2 (5 bases). CDR1 is SGHTA, CDR2 FQGNSA, per germline. The CDR3 totals 14 residues. The V and J ends lost 5 bases and 9 bases respectively, with 17 bases between them. The CDR3 DNA is TGTGCCAGCAGCAAAAGACGGCCTCGGGGTGAGCAGTTCTTC. Its protein product is CASSKRRPRGEQFF.

This clonotype was counted at least ten times. In nucleotides, the CDR3 is TGCAGCGTTGGGACTAGCGGGAGCGGCAATGAGCAGTTCTTC. Translating it yields CSVGTSGSGNEQFF. The V and J genes are TRBV29-1 and TRBJ2-1; 13 bases map to TRBD2. This CDR3 has 14 amino acids. V lost 4 bases and J lost 6; bases outside the gene matches: 3. The germline V gene has CDR1 SQVTM and CDR2 ANQGSEA.

This clonotype was detected ten times or more. The chain carries TRBV10-3 and TRBJ2-1, with TRBD2 matching over 8 bases. The CDR3 length is 12 residues. J gave up 9 bases and V 6 bases, and 4 bases lay outside the gene matches. Germline V gene lookup returns CDR1 ENHRY and CDR2 SYGVKD. The CDR3 DNA reads TGTGCCATCAGCCAACTAGCGGCTGAGCAGTTCTTC. Its protein product is CAISQLAAEQFF.

This clonotype appeared many times. The chain combines TRBV12-3 or TRBV12-4 with TRBJ2-7; D gene ambiguous. Between the trimmed V and J ends, which lost 3 bases and 0 bases, there was a span of 12 bases. CDR3 length: 15 amino acids. CDR3 residues: CASSFRADFSYEQYF. The CDR3 nucleotides are TGTGCCAGCAGTTTTAGGGCAGACTTCTCCTACGAGCAGTACTTC.

CDR3 residues: CASSMGQGGNEQFF. The CDR3 DNA reads as TGCGCCAGCAGCATGGGTCAGGGGGGAAATGAGCAGTTCTTC. V gene TRBV5-1 combines with J gene TRBJ2-1; D is perhaps TRBD1 (7 bases). V was clipped by 4 bases and J by 7 bases, with 15 bases between them. The CDR3 runs 14 residues. CDR1 is SGHRS, CDR2 YFSETQ, per germline.

This chain joins TRBV12-5 and TRBJ2-2; D gene uncertain. Trimming shortened V by 0 bases and J by 3 bases, and 5 bases separated the two germline ends. The CDR3 has 14 amino acids. Germline V gives CDR1 LGHNT, CDR2 FRNRAP. CDR3: CASGLVAYTGELFF. The CDR3 DNA sequence: TGTGCTAGTGGTTTGGTAGCTTACACCGGGGAGCTGTTTTTT.

The rearrangement links TRBV11-2 to TRBJ2-1; D gene unclear. Germline CDR1 and CDR2: SGHAT and FQNNGV. The V end lost 5 bases, the J end lost 10 bases, and 9 bases lay between the germline ends. This CDR3 comprises 11 residues. The CDR3 here is CASSGVEEQFF. In DNA form, the CDR3 reads TGTGCCAGCAGCGGGGTCGAAGAGCAGTTCTTC.

This chain links TRBV27 with TRBJ2-1, with 7 positions matching TRBD2. This CDR3 is built from 16 residues. Losses at the gene ends were 5 bases for V and 9 bases for J; bases not matched to a gene: 16. Germline V gives CDR1 MNHEY, CDR2 SMNVEV (reference sequence). Written as DNA, the CDR3 is TGTGCCAGCAGTCCCGTCCCCAGCGGGGTTACCACTGAGCAGTTCTTC. It encodes CASSPVPSGVTTEQFF.